The 26 T cell receptor beta chains below all came from one sample that was sequenced in a study of identical twins. In TCRdb, the 5' RACE reads were re-called with MiXCR into one record per CDR3 protein. The table has over 550,000 distinct CDR3 sequences, about 7% seen once. These data were also reused for a study on yellow fever vaccine responses in identical twins.

Material: PBMCs. These receptors were obtained from a young woman in good health.

This clonotype was observed a few times. The genes are TRBV29-1 and TRBJ2-2; tentative D call: TRBD2 (6 bases). V shed 2 bases and J shed 6 bases, with 10 bases lying between them. Germline lookup yields CDR1 SQVTM and CDR2 ANQGSEA. The length of the CDR3 is 13 residues. CDR3 bases: TGCAGCGTTGAAACTAGCTCGGCCGGGGAGCTGTTTTTT. This translates into CSVETSSAGELFF.

This clonotype was detected many times. The chain employs TRBV11-2 and TRBJ2-7; the match to TRBD1 covers 7 bases. The J segment lost 2 bases and the V segment lost 6 bases, leaving 10 bases of the junction unmatched. Germline V gene data show CDR1 as SGHAT and CDR2 as FQNNGV. There are 15 residues in the CDR3. The CDR3 region is CASRAPRDRAYEQYF. The CDR3 DNA sequence: TGTGCCAGCAGGGCCCCCCGGGACAGAGCCTACGAGCAGTACTTC.

The chain has TRBV6-1 and TRBJ1-3; possible D gene TRBD1, 6 bases. Germline V gene sequence: CDR1 MNHNS, CDR2 SASEGT. V lost 7 bases and J lost 0, with 13 bases in between. The CDR3 extends over 15 amino acids. The DNA of the CDR3 is TGTGCCAGCACGAGGGGGATGAGCTCTGGAAACACCATATATTTT. Its protein is CASTRGMSSGNTIYF.

This clonotype was recorded many times. The chain employs TRBV3-1 and TRBJ2-6; 8 bases align to TRBD2. CDR3 length equals 19 residues. Germline loops: CDR1 LGHDT, CDR2 YNNKEL (reference sequence). J was trimmed by 0 bases and V by 0 bases; bases with no gene match: 7. The CDR3 sequence: CASSQDRLAGHSGANVLTF. The CDR3 nucleotides read TGTGCCAGCAGCCAAGATCGCCTAGCGGGCCACTCTGGGGCCAACGTCCTGACTTTC. Together with reference TRBV3-1 and TRBJ2-6, the CDR3 gives the full variable domain: DTAVSQTPKYLVTQMGNDKSIKCEQNLGHDTMYWYKQDSKKFLKIMFSYNNKELIINETVPNRFSPKSPDKAHLNLHINSLELGDSAVYFCASSQDRLAGHSGANVLTFGAGSRLTVL.

This clonotype showed up just a few times. The chain employs TRBV20-1 and TRBJ1-1; no reliable D call. V lost 5 bases to trimming and J lost 4 bases, with 8 bases between them. Germline V gene sequence: CDR1 DFQATT, CDR2 SNEGSKA (reference sequence). The CDR3 covers 11 residues. CDR3 bases: TGCAGTGCTCCTGATGGCACTGAAGCTTTCTTT. Translating it yields CSAPDGTEAFF.

In this sample, this clonotype turned up a few times. V gene TRBV6-1 combines with J gene TRBJ2-7, with 10 bases matching TRBD1. This CDR3 is built from 15 residues. The germline CDR1 and CDR2 sequences are MNHNS and SASEGT. V shed 0 bases and J 6 bases; nucleotides not matched to a gene: 5. The CDR3 region has the DNA TGTGCCAGCAGTGAAGCCGGGACAGGGGCGTTCGAGCAGTACGTC. Protein: CASSEAGTGAFEQYV.

V is TRBV20-1 and J is TRBJ1-1, with D possibly being TRBD1 (6 bases). V was clipped by 0 bases and J by 4 bases, with 21 bases between them. The CDR3 length is 17 residues. Germline values: CDR1 DFQATT, CDR2 SNEGSKA (reference sequence). The CDR3: CSARDPFVGGQGTEAFF. The CDR3 nucleotides read TGCAGTGCTAGAGATCCATTTGTCGGGGGGCAAGGCACTGAAGCTTTCTTT.

This clonotype was seen at least ten times. This sequence joins TRBV2 and TRBJ2-5, with D uncertain. This CDR3 comprises 13 residues. Germline CDR1 is SNHLY and CDR2 is FYNNEI. V was pared by 3 bases and J by 10 bases, with 15 bases between. In nucleotides, the CDR3 is TGTGCCAGCAGTGAGTCTCAGGCTGGTGGCCAGTACTTC. Translation: CASSESQAGGQYF. The variable domain in full, with the rest retrieved from reference TRBV2 and TRBJ2-5, is EPEVTQTPSHQVTQMGQEVILRCVPISNHLYFYWYRQILGQKVEFLVSFYNNEISEKSEIFDDQFSVERPDGSNFTLKIRSTKLEDSAMYFCASSESQAGGQYFGPGTRLLVL.

This clonotype was seen only a few times. The V call is TRBV2, the J call TRBJ2-3; D is perhaps TRBD2 (6 bases). CDR1 and CDR2 from the germline V gene are SNHLY and FYNNEI. Trimming took off 6 bases at V and 2 bases at J, with 12 bases between the two ends. The CDR3 sequence is 14 residues long. The CDR3 reads CASSLGLTTDTQYF. The CDR3 DNA reads as TGTGCCAGCAGCCTCGGACTAACCACAGATACGCAGTATTTT.

The chain recombines TRBV19 with TRBJ1-2, with D possibly TRBD1 on 5 matching bases. The V gene's germline CDR1 is LNHDA and CDR2 SQIVND (reference sequence). This CDR3 region has 15 residues. V lost 7 bases and J 7 bases, leaving 22 bases between the germline ends. The CDR3 nucleotides are TGTGCCAGTATTGGGACCGGGACCGACCTCCGTGGCTACACCTTC. Encoded protein: CASIGTGTDLRGYTF.

This clonotype was picked up a small number of times. The V and J genes are TRBV7-2 and TRBJ2-3; 12 positions agree with TRBD2. Trimming cost V 0 bases and J 0 bases; bases outside gene matches: 13. Germline V gene lookup returns CDR1 SGHTA and CDR2 FQGNSA. The CDR3 is 21 residues long. The CDR3 here is CASSLASASGRAWASTDTQYF. CDR3 nucleotides: TGTGCCAGCAGCTTAGCGTCGGCTAGCGGGAGGGCCTGGGCAAGCACAGATACGCAGTATTTT.

A few counts support this clonotype. The V and J genes are TRBV20-1 and TRBJ2-1, with 8 bases lining up with TRBD2. Losses at the gene ends were 0 bases for V and 4 bases for J; bases not matched to a gene: 14. This CDR3 spans 18 amino acids. Germline CDR1 DFQATT, CDR2 SNEGSKA (reference sequence). For the CDR3, the DNA is TGCAGTGCTAGAGATGTTACGGTTCCGGGAGGGGATTACAATGAGCAGTTCTTC. Translating it yields CSARDVTVPGGDYNEQFF.

The chain employs TRBV20-1 and TRBJ2-1; D remains ambiguous. Germline lookup yields CDR1 DFQATT and CDR2 SNEGSKA (reference sequence). CDR3 length: 11 residues. The CDR3 reads CSAQDGNEQFF. The CDR3 DNA reads as TGCAGCGCGCAAGATGGCAATGAGCAGTTCTTC.

This clonotype was seen a few times. The chain recombines TRBV20-1 with TRBJ2-7, with 7 bases matching TRBD2. Trimming at V came to 7 bases and at J to 6 bases, leaving 15 bases not matched to a gene. This CDR3 is 14 amino acids long. Per germline, CDR1 DFQATT and CDR2 SNEGSKA (reference sequence). In nucleotides, the CDR3 is TGCAGTGGACGGAGGGGCGGGACTATCGGCGAGCAGTACTTC. Translation: CSGRRGGTIGEQYF.

This clonotype was counted ten times or more. The rearrangement joins TRBV5-1 to TRBJ1-4, with D perhaps TRBD1 (5 bases). V dropped 4 bases and J dropped 0 bases, with 10 bases sitting between them. The germline gives CDR1 SGHRS, CDR2 YFSETQ. The CDR3 loop spans 15 amino acids. CDR3 protein: CASSPRQSTNEKLFF. The CDR3 nucleotides read TGCGCCAGCAGCCCCCGACAGTCAACTAATGAAAAACTGTTTTTT.

The chain is built from TRBV20-1 and TRBJ1-1, with 10 positions matching TRBD1. From germline, CDR1 is DFQATT and CDR2 SNEGSKA (reference sequence). After removal of 5 bases from V and 1 base from J, the junction contained 7 bases not matched to a gene. There are 15 residues in the CDR3. The DNA for the CDR3 is TGCAGTGCTGGCCGAGGACAGGGGGGGAACACTGAAGCTTTCTTT. It is translated as CSAGRGQGGNTEAFF.

This clonotype was seen only a few times. V is TRBV7-6 and J is TRBJ2-7; D is tentatively TRBD1 or TRBD2 (5 bases each). Germline V gene lookup returns CDR1 SGHVS and CDR2 FNYEAQ. CDR3 size: 16 residues. Trimming removed 0 bases from V and 4 bases from J, with 16 bases in between. In DNA form, the CDR3 reads TGTGCCAGCAGCTTAGCGAGTTCAGGGAGTAGGTACGAGCAGTACTTC. It codes for CASSLASSGSRYEQYF.

The table lists this clonotype with many counts. This rearrangement joins TRBV24-1 to TRBJ2-1, with D uncertain. This CDR3 has 13 residues. V was cut by 1 base and J by 5 bases, with 5 bases left in between. Germline lookup yields CDR1 KGHDR and CDR2 SFDVKD. In DNA form, the CDR3 reads TGTGCCACCAGTGATTTTCAAAACAATGAGCAGTTCTTC. Protein product: CATSDFQNNEQFF.

Comments on this clonotype: Being one base from a much bigger clone, this may be a read error. The rearrangement uses TRBV10-3 and TRBJ1-2; D perhaps matches TRBD1 (6 bases). Germline CDR1 ENHRY, CDR2 SYGVKD. The CDR3 is 13 residues long. The CDR3 DNA reads as TGTGCCATCAGTCCGGACAGAAACTATAGCTACACCTTC. As protein: CAISPDRNYSYTF.

This clonotype has ten or more counts. The V call is TRBV5-1, the J call TRBJ1-1; no clear D. V was cut by 0 bases and J by 4 bases, with 7 bases left in between. Germline CDR1 reads SGHRS; CDR2 reads YFSETQ. CDR3 length: 13 amino acids. CDR3 sequence: CASSLAWTTEAFF. CDR3 nucleotide sequence: TGCGCCAGCAGCTTGGCCTGGACCACTGAAGCTTTCTTT.

There are many counts of this clonotype. The chain employs TRBV9 and TRBJ2-3; the match to TRBD2 covers 7 bases. The trim removed 4 bases at V and 2 bases at J, leaving 10 bases unmatched. Germline CDR1 SGDLS, CDR2 YYNGEE. CDR3 length: 16 residues. CDR3 amino acids: CASSQRLGGNTDTQYF. For the CDR3, the DNA is TGTGCCAGCAGCCAAAGGTTGGGGGGGAACACAGATACGCAGTATTTT.

This clonotype was counted ten times or more. The V call is TRBV7-6, the J call TRBJ2-1; 13 bases agree with TRBD2. V gave up 5 bases and J gave up 7 bases; unmatched junction bases: 2. The CDR3 has 14 amino acids. The V gene's germline CDR1 is SGHVS and CDR2 FNYEAQ. The DNA of the CDR3 is TGTGCCAGCAGCATGGGACTAGCGGGAAATGAGCAGTTCTTC. It codes for CASSMGLAGNEQFF.

The rearrangement links TRBV4-1 to TRBJ1-5; unclear D gene. The CDR3 runs 17 residues. V was pared by 1 base and J by 0 bases, with 13 bases between. CDR1 and CDR2 (germline): MGHRA, YSYEKL. The CDR3 sequence is CASSQGEYLSSNQPQHF. DNA for the CDR3: TGCGCCAGCAGCCAAGGGGAGTATCTGAGTAGCAATCAGCCCCAGCATTTT.

V is TRBV9 and J is TRBJ2-7; D gene uncertain. Germline assignment: CDR1 SGDLS and CDR2 YYNGEE. Trimming cost V 0 bases and J 0 bases, with 10 bases left between them. The CDR3 spans 15 residues. The DNA for the CDR3 is TGTGCCAGCAGCGTAGACCAGAGTAGCTCCTACGAGCAGTACTTC. Translated, it gives CASSVDQSSSYEQYF.

This clonotype has at least ten counts. The chain employs TRBV10-3 and TRBJ2-5, with 13 nucleotides matching TRBD2. Per germline, CDR1 ENHRY and CDR2 SYGVKD. V was clipped by 10 bases and J by 4 bases; unmatched bases: 6. CDR3 length: 14 residues. The CDR3 sequence is CATRTSGGSETQYF. Here the CDR3 DNA reads TGTGCCACCCGGACTAGCGGGGGTTCAGAGACCCAGTACTTC.

This clonotype appeared many times. The chain carries TRBV4-1 and TRBJ2-1, with TRBD2 matching 12 bases. V was clipped by 1 base and J by 2 bases; unmatched bases: 6. CDR3 length: 18 residues. CDR1 and CDR2 from the germline V gene are MGHRA and YSYEKL. CDR3 protein: CASSQGRASGRAYNEQFF. The CDR3 DNA reads TGCGCCAGCAGCCAAGGTAGGGCTAGCGGGAGGGCCTACAATGAGCAGTTCTTC.